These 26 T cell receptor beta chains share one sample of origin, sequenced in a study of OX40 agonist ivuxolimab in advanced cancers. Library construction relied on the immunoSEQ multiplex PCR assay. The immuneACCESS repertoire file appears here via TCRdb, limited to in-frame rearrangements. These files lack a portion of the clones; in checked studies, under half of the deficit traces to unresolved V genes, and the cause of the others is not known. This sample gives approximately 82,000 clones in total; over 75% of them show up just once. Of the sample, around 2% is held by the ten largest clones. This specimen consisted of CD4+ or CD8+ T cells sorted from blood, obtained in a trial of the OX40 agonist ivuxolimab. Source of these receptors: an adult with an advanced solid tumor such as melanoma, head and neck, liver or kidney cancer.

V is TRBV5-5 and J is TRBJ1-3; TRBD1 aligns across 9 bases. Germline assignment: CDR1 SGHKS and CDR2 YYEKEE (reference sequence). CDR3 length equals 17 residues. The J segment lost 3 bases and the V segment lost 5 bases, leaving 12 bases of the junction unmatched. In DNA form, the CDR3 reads TGTGCCAGCAGGATAGCGCCGGGACAGGGTTTTGGAAACACCATATATTTT. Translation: CASRIAPGQGFGNTIYF.

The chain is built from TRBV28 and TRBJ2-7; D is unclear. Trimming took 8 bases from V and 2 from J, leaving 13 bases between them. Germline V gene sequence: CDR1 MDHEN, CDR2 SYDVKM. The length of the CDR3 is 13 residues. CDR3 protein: CASAGPTTYEQYF. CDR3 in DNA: TGTGCCAGCGCCGGGCCGACAACCTACGAGCAGTACTTC.

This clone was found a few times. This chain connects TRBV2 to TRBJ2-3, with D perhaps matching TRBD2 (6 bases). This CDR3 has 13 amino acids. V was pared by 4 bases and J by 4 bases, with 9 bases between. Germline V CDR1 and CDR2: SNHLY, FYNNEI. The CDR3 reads CASSGRAADTQYF. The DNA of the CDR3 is TGTGCCAGCAGTGGGAGGGCCGCAGATACGCAGTATTTT.

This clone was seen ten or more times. This CDR3 reads CASGYGETQYF. CDR3 bases: TGTGCCAGCGGTTACGGAGAGACCCAGTACTTC. This sequence joins TRBV2 and TRBJ2-5; D gene unclear. Germline assignment: CDR1 SNHLY and CDR2 FYNNEI. V lost 8 bases and J lost 4, with 8 bases in between. The CDR3 has 11 residues.

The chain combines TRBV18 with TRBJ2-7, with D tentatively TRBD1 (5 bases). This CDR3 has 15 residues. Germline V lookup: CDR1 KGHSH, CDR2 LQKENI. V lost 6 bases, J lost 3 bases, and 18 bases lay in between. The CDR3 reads CASSAGAGMIYEQYF. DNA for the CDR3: TGTGCCAGCTCGGCAGGAGCAGGGATGATCTACGAGCAGTACTTC. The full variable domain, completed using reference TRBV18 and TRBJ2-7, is NAGVMQNPRHLVRRRGQEARLRCSPMKGHSHVYWYRQLPEEGLKFMVYLQKENIIDESGMPKERFSAEFPKEGPSILRIQQVVRGDSAAYFCASSAGAGMIYEQYFGPGTRLTVT.

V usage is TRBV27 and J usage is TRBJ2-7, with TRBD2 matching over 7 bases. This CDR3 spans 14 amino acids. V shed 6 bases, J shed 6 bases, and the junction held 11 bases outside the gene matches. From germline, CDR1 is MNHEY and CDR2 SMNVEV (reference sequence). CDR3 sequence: CASRFKGRAGEQYF. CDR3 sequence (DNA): TGTGCCAGCAGATTTAAGGGGAGGGCGGGCGAGCAGTACTTC.

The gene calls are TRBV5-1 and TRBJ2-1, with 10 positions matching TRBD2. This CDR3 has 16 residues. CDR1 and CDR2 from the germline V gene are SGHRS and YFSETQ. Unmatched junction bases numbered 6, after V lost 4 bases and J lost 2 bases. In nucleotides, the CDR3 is TGCGCCAGCAGCCCAAGCGGGGGGGCACCCTACAATGAGCAGTTCTTC. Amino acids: CASSPSGGAPYNEQFF.

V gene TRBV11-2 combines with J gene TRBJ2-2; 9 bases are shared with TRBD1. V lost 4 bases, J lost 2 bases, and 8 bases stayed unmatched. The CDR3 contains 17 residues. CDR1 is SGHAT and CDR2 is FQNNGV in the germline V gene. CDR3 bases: TGTGCCAGCAGCTCGACGGGACAGGGACGAAACACCGGGGAGCTGTTTTTT. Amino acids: CASSSTGQGRNTGELFF.

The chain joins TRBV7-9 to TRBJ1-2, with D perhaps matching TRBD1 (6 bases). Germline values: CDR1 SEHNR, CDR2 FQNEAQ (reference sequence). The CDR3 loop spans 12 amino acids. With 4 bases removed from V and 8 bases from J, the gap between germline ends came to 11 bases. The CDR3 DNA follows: TGTGCCAGCAGCTCAACAGGGAAAGGCTACACCTTC. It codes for CASSSTGKGYTF.

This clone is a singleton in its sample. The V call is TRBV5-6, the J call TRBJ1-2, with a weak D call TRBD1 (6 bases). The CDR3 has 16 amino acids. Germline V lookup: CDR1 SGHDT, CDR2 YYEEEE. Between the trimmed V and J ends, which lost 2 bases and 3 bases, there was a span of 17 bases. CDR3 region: CASSFVDRGEDYGYTF. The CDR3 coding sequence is TGTGCCAGCAGCTTTGTCGATAGGGGGGAGGACTATGGCTACACCTTC. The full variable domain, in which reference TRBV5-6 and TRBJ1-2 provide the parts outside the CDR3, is DAGVTQSPTHLIKTRGQQVTLRCSPKSGHDTVSWYQQALGQGPQFIFQYYEEEERQRGNFPDRFSGHQFPNYSSELNVNALLLGDSALYLCASSFVDRGEDYGYTFGSGTRLTVV.

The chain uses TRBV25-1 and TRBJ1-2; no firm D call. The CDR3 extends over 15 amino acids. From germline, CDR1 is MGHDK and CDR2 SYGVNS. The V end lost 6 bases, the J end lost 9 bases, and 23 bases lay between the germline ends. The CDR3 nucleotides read TGTGCCAGCAGCGCGCAGGACGGCCTCGGAATGAGCTACACCTTC. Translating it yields CASSAQDGLGMSYTF.

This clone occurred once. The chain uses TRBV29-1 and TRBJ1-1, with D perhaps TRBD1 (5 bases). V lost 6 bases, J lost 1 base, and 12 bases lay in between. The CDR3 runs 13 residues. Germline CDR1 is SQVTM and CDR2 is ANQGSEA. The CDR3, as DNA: TGCAGCGTCCTACGGCAGGGGAACACTGAAGCTTTCTTT. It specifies CSVLRQGNTEAFF.

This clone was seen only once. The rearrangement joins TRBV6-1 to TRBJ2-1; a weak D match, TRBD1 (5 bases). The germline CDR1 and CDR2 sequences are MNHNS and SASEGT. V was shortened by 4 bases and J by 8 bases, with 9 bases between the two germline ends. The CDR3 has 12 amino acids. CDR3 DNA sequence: TGTGCCAGCAGTGGGCAGGGTTATGAGCAGTTCTTC. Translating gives CASSGQGYEQFF.

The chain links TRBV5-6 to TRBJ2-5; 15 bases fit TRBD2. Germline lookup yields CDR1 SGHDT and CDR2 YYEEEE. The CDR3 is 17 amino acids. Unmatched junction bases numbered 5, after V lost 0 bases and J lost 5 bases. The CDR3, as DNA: TGTGCCAGCAGCTTGGAGGGACTAGCGGGAGGATGGGAGACCCAGTACTTC. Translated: CASSLEGLAGGWETQYF.

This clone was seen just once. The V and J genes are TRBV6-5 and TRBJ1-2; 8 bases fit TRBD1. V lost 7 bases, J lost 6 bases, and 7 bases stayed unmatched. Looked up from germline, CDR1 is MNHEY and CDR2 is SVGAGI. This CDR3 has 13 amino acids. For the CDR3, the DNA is TGTGCCAGCACCAGAGGACAGGGCGATGGCTACACCTTC. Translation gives CASTRGQGDGYTF.

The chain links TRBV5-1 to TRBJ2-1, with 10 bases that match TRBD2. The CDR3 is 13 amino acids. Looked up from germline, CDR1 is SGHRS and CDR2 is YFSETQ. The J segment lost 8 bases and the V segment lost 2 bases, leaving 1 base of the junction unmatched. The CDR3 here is CASSFGTSDEQFF. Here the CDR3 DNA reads TGCGCCAGCAGCTTCGGGACTAGCGATGAGCAGTTCTTC.

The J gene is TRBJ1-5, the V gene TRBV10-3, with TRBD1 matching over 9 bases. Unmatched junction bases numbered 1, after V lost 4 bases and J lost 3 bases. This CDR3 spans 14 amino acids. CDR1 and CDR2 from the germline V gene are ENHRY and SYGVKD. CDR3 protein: CAISGDRDNQPQHF. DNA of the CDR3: TGTGCCATCAGTGGGGACAGGGACAATCAGCCCCAGCATTTT.

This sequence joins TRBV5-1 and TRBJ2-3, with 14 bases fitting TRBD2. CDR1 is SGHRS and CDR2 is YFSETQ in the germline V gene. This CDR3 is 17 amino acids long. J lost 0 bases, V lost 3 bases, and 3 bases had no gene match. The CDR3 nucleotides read TGCGCCAGCAGCTACCGACTAGCGGGAGGGAGCACAGATACGCAGTATTTT. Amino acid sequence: CASSYRLAGGSTDTQYF.

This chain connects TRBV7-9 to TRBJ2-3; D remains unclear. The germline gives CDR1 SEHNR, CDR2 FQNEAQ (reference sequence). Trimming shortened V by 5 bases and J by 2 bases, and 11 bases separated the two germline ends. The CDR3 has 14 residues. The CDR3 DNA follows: TGTGCCAGCAGCGGAGACACGTACACAGATACGCAGTATTTT. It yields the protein CASSGDTYTDTQYF.

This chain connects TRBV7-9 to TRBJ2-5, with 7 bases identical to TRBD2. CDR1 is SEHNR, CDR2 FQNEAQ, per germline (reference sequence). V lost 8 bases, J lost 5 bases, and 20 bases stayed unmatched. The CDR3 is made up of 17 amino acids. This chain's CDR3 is CASPGEGPGLFRETQYF. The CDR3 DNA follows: TGTGCCAGCCCCGGGGAGGGGCCGGGACTATTTCGGGAGACCCAGTACTTC. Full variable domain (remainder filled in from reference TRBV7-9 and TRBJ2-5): DTGVSQNPRHKITKRGQNVTFRCDPISEHNRLYWYRQTLGQGPEFLTYFQNEAQLEKSRLLSDRFSAERPKGSFSTLEIQRTEQGDSAMYLCASPGEGPGLFRETQYFGPGTRLLVL.

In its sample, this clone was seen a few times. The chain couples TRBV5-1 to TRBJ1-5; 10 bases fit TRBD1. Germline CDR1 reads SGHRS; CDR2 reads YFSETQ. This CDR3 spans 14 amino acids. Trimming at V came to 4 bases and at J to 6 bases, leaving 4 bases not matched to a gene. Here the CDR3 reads CASSQGQGSQPQHF. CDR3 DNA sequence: TGCGCCAGCAGCCAGGGACAGGGGTCTCAGCCCCAGCATTTT.

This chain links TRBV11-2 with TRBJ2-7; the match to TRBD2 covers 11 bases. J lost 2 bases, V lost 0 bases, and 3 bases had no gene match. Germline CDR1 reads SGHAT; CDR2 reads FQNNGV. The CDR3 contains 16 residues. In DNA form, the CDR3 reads TGTGCCAGCAGCTTAGAGGTAGCGGGAGGGGCCTACGAGCAGTACTTC. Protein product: CASSLEVAGGAYEQYF.

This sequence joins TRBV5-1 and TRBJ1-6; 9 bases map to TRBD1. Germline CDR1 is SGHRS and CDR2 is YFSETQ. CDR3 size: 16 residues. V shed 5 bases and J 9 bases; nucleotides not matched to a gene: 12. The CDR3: CASRPGQGLESSPLHF. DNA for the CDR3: TGCGCCAGCAGACCGGGACAGGGTTTAGAAAGTTCACCCCTCCACTTT.

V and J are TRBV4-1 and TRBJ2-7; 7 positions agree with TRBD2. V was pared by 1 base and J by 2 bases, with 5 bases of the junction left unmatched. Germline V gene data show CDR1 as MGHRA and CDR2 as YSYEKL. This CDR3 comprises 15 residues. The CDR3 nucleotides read TGCGCCAGCAGCCAAGTGGAGGGAGGGCCCTACGAGCAGTACTTC. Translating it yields CASSQVEGGPYEQYF.

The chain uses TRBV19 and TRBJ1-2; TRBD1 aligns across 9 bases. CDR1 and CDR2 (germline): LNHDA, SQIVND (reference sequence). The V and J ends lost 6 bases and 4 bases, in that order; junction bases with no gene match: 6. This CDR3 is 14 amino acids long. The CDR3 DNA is TGTGCCAGTAGACCAGGACAGGGGATCTATGGCTACACCTTC. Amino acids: CASRPGQGIYGYTF.

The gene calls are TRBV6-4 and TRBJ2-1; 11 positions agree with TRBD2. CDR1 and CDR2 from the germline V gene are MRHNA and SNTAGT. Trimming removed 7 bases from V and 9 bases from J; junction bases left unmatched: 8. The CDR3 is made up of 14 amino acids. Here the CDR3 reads CASTRVAGGGEQFF. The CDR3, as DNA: TGTGCCAGCACTCGGGTAGCGGGAGGGGGTGAGCAGTTCTTC.